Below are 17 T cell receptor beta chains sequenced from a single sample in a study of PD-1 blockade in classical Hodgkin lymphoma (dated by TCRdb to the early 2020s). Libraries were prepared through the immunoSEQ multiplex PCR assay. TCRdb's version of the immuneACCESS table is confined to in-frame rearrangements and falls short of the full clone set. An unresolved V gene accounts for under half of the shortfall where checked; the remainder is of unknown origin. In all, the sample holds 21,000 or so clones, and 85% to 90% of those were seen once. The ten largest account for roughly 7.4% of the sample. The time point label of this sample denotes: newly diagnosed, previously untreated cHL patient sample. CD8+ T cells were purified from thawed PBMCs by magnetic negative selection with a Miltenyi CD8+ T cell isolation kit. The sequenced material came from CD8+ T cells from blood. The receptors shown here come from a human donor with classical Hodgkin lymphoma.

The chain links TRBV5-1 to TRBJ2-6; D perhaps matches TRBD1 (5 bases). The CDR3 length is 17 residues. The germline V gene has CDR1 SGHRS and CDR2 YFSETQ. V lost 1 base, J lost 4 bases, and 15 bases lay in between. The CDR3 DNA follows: TGCGCCAGCAGCTTGTCCGACAGACCCGGGGGGGCCAACGTCCTGACTTTC. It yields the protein CASSLSDRPGGANVLTF.

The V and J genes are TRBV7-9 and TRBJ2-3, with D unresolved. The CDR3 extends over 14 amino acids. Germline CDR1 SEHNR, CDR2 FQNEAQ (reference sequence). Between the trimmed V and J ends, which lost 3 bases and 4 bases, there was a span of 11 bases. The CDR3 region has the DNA TGTGCCAGCAGCTTCCGGCAAGGCCCAGATACGCAGTATTTT. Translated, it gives CASSFRQGPDTQYF. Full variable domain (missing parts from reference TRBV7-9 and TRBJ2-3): DTGVSQNPRHKITKRGQNVTFRCDPISEHNRLYWYRQTLGQGPEFLTYFQNEAQLEKSRLLSDRFSAERPKGSFSTLEIQRTEQGDSAMYLCASSFRQGPDTQYFGPGTRLTVL.

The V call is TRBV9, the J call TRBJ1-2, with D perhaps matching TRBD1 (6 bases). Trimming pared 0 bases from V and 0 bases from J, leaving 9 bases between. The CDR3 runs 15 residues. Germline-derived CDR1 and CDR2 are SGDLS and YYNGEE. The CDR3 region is CASSVDGQPNYGYTF. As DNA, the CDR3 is TGTGCCAGCAGCGTAGATGGACAGCCTAACTATGGCTACACCTTC.

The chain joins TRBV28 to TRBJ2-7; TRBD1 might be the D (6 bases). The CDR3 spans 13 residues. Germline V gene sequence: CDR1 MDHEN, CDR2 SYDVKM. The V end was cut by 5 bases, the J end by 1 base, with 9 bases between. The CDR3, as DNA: TGTGCCAGCAGTGAGACAGGATCCTACGAGCAGTACTTC. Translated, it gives CASSETGSYEQYF.

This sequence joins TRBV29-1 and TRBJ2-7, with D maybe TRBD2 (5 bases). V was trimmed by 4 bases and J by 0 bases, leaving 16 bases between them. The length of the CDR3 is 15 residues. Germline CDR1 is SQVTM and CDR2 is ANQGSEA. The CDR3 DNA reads TGCAGCGTTGTCCTCCCCAACGGGGTCTCCTACGAGCAGTACTTC. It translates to CSVVLPNGVSYEQYF.

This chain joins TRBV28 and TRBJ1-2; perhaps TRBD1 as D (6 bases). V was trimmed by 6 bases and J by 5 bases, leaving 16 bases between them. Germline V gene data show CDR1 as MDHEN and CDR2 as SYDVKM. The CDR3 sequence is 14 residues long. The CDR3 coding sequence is TGTGCCAGCAGCAAAGGGGGTGGAGGTTATGGCTACACCTTC. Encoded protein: CASSKGGGGYGYTF.

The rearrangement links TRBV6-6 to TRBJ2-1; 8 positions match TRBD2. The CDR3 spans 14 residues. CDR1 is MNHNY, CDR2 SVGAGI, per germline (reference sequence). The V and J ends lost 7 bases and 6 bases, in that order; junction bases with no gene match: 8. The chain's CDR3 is CASTPLTSGNEQFF. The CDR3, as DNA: TGTGCCAGCACCCCACTAACTAGCGGCAATGAGCAGTTCTTC.

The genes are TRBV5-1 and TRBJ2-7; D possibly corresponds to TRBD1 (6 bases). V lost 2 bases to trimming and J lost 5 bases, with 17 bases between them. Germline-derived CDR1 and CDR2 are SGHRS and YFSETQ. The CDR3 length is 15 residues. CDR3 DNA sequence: TGCGCCAGCAGCTTTACTATATGGGGGCCCGACGAGCAGTACTTC. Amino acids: CASSFTIWGPDEQYF.

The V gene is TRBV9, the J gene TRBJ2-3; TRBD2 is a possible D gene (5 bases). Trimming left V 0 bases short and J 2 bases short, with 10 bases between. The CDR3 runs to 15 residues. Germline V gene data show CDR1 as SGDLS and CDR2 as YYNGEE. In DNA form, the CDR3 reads TGTGCCAGCAGCGTAGAGGAGCGGCTCACAGATACGCAGTATTTT. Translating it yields CASSVEERLTDTQYF.

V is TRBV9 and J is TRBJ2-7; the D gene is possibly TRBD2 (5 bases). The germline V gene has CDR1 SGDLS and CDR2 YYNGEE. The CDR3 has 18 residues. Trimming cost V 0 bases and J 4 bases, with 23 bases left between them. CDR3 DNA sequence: TGTGCCAGCAGCGTAGGGCGGTCGGGCCGGGAAGTCTTGTACGAGCAGTACTTC. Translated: CASSVGRSGREVLYEQYF.

The CDR3 here is CATSRLAHYEQYF. CDR3 DNA: TGTGCCACCAGCAGGCTAGCGCACTACGAGCAGTACTTC. The V call is TRBV15, the J call TRBJ2-7, with D possibly TRBD2 on 6 matching bases. CDR1 and CDR2 from the germline V gene are LNHNV and YYDKDF (reference sequence). This CDR3 has 13 residues. Trimming stripped 3 bases from V and 3 bases from J, with 9 bases between.

The CDR3 bases are TGTGCCAGCTCACCAGGGCCCACACGCACTTACGAGCAGTACTTC. Residues: CASSPGPTRTYEQYF. The V gene is TRBV18, the J gene TRBJ2-5; D is uncertain. The end of the DNA is better explained by TRBJ2-7, so the J call may be wrong. Germline V gene data show CDR1 as KGHSH and CDR2 as LQKENI. This CDR3 region has 15 residues.

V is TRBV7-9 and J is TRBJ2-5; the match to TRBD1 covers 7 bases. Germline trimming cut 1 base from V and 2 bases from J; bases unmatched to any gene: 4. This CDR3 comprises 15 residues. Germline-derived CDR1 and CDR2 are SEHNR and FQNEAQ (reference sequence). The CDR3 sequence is CASSLVGTAQETQYF. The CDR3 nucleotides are TGTGCCAGCAGCTTAGTCGGGACAGCACAAGAGACCCAGTACTTC.

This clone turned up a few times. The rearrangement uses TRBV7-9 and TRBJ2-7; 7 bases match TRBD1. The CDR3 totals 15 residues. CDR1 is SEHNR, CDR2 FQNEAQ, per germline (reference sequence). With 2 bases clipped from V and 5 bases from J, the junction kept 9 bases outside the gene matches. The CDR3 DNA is TGTGCCAGCAGCTTACCCACAGGGGACGTCCACGAGCAGTACTTC. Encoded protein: CASSLPTGDVHEQYF.

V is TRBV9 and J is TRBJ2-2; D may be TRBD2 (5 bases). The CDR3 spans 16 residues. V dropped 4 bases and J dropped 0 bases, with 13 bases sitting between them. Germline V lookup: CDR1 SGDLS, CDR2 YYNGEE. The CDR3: CASSPWRSSNTGELFF. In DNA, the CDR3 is TGTGCCAGCAGCCCATGGAGGTCGTCGAACACCGGGGAGCTGTTTTTT.

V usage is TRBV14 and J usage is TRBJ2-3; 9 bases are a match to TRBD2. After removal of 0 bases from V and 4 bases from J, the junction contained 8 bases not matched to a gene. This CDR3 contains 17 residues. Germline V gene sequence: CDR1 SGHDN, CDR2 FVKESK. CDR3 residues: CASSQDLSGRRADTQYF. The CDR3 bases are TGTGCCAGCAGCCAAGATCTGAGCGGGAGGAGAGCAGATACGCAGTATTTT.

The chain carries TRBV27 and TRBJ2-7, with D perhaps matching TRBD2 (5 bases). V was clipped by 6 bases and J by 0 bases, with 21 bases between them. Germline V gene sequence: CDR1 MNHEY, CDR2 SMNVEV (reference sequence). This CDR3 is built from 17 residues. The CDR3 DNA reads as TGTGCCAGCAGCCCGATGGGTTTCAGCGGTAACTCCTACGAGCAGTACTTC. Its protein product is CASSPMGFSGNSYEQYF.